The present T cell receptor beta chain was sequenced within a study of T cell clonotyping in hematopoietic cell transplantation. Study-wide points: Recipient TCR diversity dropped after transplant; expanded clonotypes rose from day 30 to 180.

Clones were sequenced by immunoSEQ multiplex PCR, and TCRdb holds only the in-frame ones, with some missing. The table lists more than 65,000 clones, 94% of them singletons. In the case of this clone: Its antigen is not identified.

From germline, CDR1 is ENHRY and CDR2 SYGVKD. The CDR3 is made up of 13 amino acids. Germline trimming cut 8 bases from V and 7 bases from J; bases unmatched to any gene: 6. The sample taken for sequencing was peripheral blood mononuclear cells. The chain joins TRBV10-3 to TRBJ2-1, with TRBD2 matching over 9 bases. The TCR originated in a man aged 45-65 years in good health. Some clones in this sample may be carry-over from other donors' samples. The CDR3 sequence: CAIPGAGGNEQFF. For the CDR3, the DNA is TGTGCCATCCCCGGAGCGGGAGGAAATGAGCAGTTCTTC.